The 10 T cell receptor beta chains below all came from one sample that was sequenced in a study of OX40 agonist ivuxolimab in advanced cancers. The data were produced by immunoSEQ multiplex PCR, yet TCRdb's version contains in-frame clones alone and is incomplete. The table has around 70,000 clones, just over 90% seen once. The sequencing here drew on CD4+ or CD8+ T cells sorted from blood, taken in a trial of the OX40 agonist ivuxolimab. These receptor sequences come from an adult with an advanced solid tumor such as melanoma, head and neck, liver or kidney cancer.

This chain uses TRBV14 with TRBJ2-1; D not resolved. Trimming removed 0 bases at V and 7 bases at J, with 13 bases between. This CDR3 has 15 amino acids. CDR1 and CDR2 from the germline V gene are SGHDN and FVKESK. This CDR3 is CASSQDLGVRNEQFF. As DNA, the CDR3 is TGTGCCAGCAGCCAAGATCTTGGGGTAAGGAATGAGCAGTTCTTC.

This clone occurred a few times. Distinct nucleotide sequences in the sample also encode this CDR3. The chain recombines TRBV5-4 with TRBJ2-7; D perhaps matches TRBD2 (5 bases). V gave up 3 bases and J gave up 3 bases, with 7 bases separating them. The CDR3 is made up of 12 amino acids. CDR1 is SGHNT and CDR2 is YYREEE in the germline V gene (reference sequence). The CDR3: CASSSGSYEQYF. CDR3 coding DNA: TGTGCCAGCAGCTCGGGGAGCTACGAGCAGTACTTC.

The rearrangement joins TRBV27 to TRBJ2-2; D uncertain. This CDR3 has 11 residues. Trimming pared 2 bases from V and 6 bases from J, leaving 1 base between. Per germline, CDR1 MNHEY and CDR2 SMNVEV (reference sequence). The CDR3 sequence: CASSLAGELFF. CDR3 coding DNA: TGTGCCAGCAGTTTAGCCGGGGAGCTGTTTTTT.

The J gene is TRBJ2-1, the V gene TRBV13; 7 bases agree with TRBD2. CDR3 length: 15 residues. V shed 4 bases, J shed 2 bases, and the junction held 5 bases outside the gene matches. Germline CDR1 is PRHDT and CDR2 is FYEKMQ (reference sequence). The CDR3 is CASSSSLAAYNEQFF. DNA of the CDR3: TGTGCCAGCAGCTCCTCCCTAGCGGCCTACAATGAGCAGTTCTTC.

The chain links TRBV9 to TRBJ1-1; maybe TRBD1 (5 bases). The CDR3 has 15 residues. Between the trimmed V and J ends, which lost 0 bases and 0 bases, there was a span of 9 bases. Germline CDR1 and CDR2: SGDLS and YYNGEE. CDR3 amino acids: CASSVDGGLNTEAFF. Written as DNA, the CDR3 is TGTGCCAGCAGCGTAGACGGGGGATTGAACACTGAAGCTTTCTTT.

J is TRBJ1-1 and V is TRBV4-1, with a possible D match to TRBD1 (5 bases). The ends were cut back, 4 bases at V and 5 bases at J, with 14 bases in the middle. The CDR3 spans 14 residues. The germline gives CDR1 MGHRA, CDR2 YSYEKL. In nucleotides, the CDR3 is TGCGCCAGCAGCCCTGGGACCTTTGGGACTGAAGCTTTCTTT. Its translation: CASSPGTFGTEAFF.

CDR3 nucleotides: TGTGCCAGCAGCGACCACAGGGGATGGGGCGGGGAGCTGTTTTTT. The encoded protein is CASSDHRGWGGELFF. The V and J genes are TRBV7-9 and TRBJ2-2, with 7 bases fitting TRBD1. This CDR3 contains 15 residues. V shed 5 bases and J 7 bases; nucleotides not matched to a gene: 10. Germline V lookup: CDR1 SEHNR, CDR2 FQNEAQ (reference sequence). The whole variable domain, filled in from reference TRBV7-9 and TRBJ2-2, reads DTGVSQNPRHKITKRGQNVTFRCDPISEHNRLYWYRQTLGQGPEFLTYFQNEAQLEKSRLLSDRFSAERPKGSFSTLEIQRTEQGDSAMYLCASSDHRGWGGELFFGEGSRLTVL.

The J gene is TRBJ2-2, the V gene TRBV6-5, with 11 bases matching TRBD2. Germline trimming cut 4 bases from V and 6 bases from J; bases unmatched to any gene: 1. This CDR3 has 14 residues. Germline V gene lookup returns CDR1 MNHEY and CDR2 SVGAGI. In DNA, the CDR3 is TGTGCCAGCAGTTGGGGACTAGCGGCCGGGGAGCTGTTTTTT. Protein product: CASSWGLAAGELFF.

V gene TRBV9 combines with J gene TRBJ2-2, with 7 nucleotides matching TRBD1. In germline, CDR1 is SGDLS, CDR2 YYNGEE. The CDR3 is made up of 16 amino acids. The junction had 7 bases not matched to a gene; V was cut back by 0 bases and J by 5 bases. The CDR3 coding sequence is TGTGCCAGCAGCGTAGATCCAACAGGGGTTACCGGGGAGCTGTTTTTT. Protein: CASSVDPTGVTGELFF.

This clone was seen a single time. A much larger clone differs from this one at a single base, so this may be a read error. The V and J genes are TRBV27 and TRBJ1-5; tentative D call: TRBD1 (6 bases). V gave up 1 base and J gave up 3 bases, with 10 bases separating them. The germline V gene encodes CDR1 MNHEY and CDR2 SMNVEV (reference sequence). This CDR3 is built from 15 residues. The CDR3 bases are TGTGCCAGCAGTTTATATTGGGGGCTCAATCAGCCCCAGCATTTT. Encoded protein: CASSLYWGLNQPQHF.